These 17 T cell receptor beta chains share one sample of origin, sequenced in a study of cytomegalovirus exposure and HLA in healthy donors. A multiplex PCR was run with 60 Vbeta primers and 13 Jbeta primers. Assay used: immunoSEQ multiplex PCR; TCRdb lists only in-frame clones, some missing. The sample has fewer than 250,000 clones, and its top ten clones hold about 1%. The source material was PBMCs. These receptors were collected from a woman under 40 in good health and CMV-seropositive.

V and J are TRBV6-5 and TRBJ2-1, with D possibly matching TRBD2 (6 bases). V was pared by 0 bases and J by 6 bases, with 15 bases between. Looked up from germline, CDR1 is MNHEY and CDR2 is SVGAGI. The CDR3 has 16 amino acids. The CDR3: CASSYSMTDYINEQFF. CDR3 nucleotide sequence: TGTGCCAGCAGTTACTCGATGACGGACTACATCAATGAGCAGTTCTTC.

Of note for this clone: Additional DNA sequences in this sample encode the identical CDR3. The chain has TRBV7-2 and TRBJ1-2; possibly TRBD1 for D (5 bases). Germline V gives CDR1 SGHTA, CDR2 FQGNSA. This CDR3 is 12 amino acids long. Trimming took off 0 bases at V and 8 bases at J, with 7 bases between the two ends. CDR3: CASSLAREGYTF. CDR3 coding DNA: TGTGCCAGCAGCTTAGCCAGGGAAGGCTACACCTTC.

The V and J genes are TRBV6-1 and TRBJ2-1; perhaps TRBD2 as D (6 bases). The ends were cut back, 5 bases at V and 8 bases at J, with 16 bases in the middle. Germline V gene data show CDR1 as MNHNS and CDR2 as SASEGT. The CDR3 is 14 residues long. The CDR3 nucleotides read TGTGCCAGCAGTCGGGGACTTACTGTCGATGAGCAGTTCTTC. Amino acids: CASSRGLTVDEQFF.

J is TRBJ1-2 and V is TRBV27; 7 nucleotides agree with TRBD1. Per the germline V gene, CDR1 is MNHEY and CDR2 is SMNVEV (reference sequence). There are 17 residues in the CDR3. Trimming cost V 2 bases and J 6 bases; bases outside gene matches: 15. CDR3: CASSLRGRGVESHGYTF. DNA of the CDR3: TGTGCCAGCAGTTTAAGGGGGCGGGGAGTCGAGAGCCATGGCTACACCTTC.

The CDR3 sequence is CASNRQAGGTDTQYF. The CDR3 bases are TGTGCCAGCAACCGACAAGCGGGGGGCACAGATACGCAGTATTTT. The chain joins TRBV11-2 to TRBJ2-3, with TRBD2 matching over 8 bases. The germline V gene has CDR1 SGHAT and CDR2 FQNNGV. The CDR3 contains 15 residues. The J segment lost 1 base and the V segment lost 7 bases, leaving 7 bases of the junction unmatched.

The chain combines TRBV14 with TRBJ2-2; the D gene is possibly TRBD2 (6 bases). V dropped 1 base and J dropped 2 bases, with 8 bases sitting between them. This CDR3 contains 15 residues. Germline CDR1 is SGHDN and CDR2 is FVKESK. The DNA for the CDR3 is TGTGCCAGCAGCCAAGTCGCGGGAAACACCGGGGAGCTGTTTTTT. This encodes CASSQVAGNTGELFF.

CDR3 amino acids: CASSFQGYEQYF. CDR3 DNA: TGTGCCAGCAGTTTCCAGGGCTACGAGCAGTACTTC. The chain uses TRBV28 and TRBJ2-7; D may be TRBD1 (5 bases). Germline CDR1 and CDR2: MDHEN and SYDVKM. V was cut by 3 bases and J by 3 bases, with 6 bases left in between. This CDR3 has 12 amino acids.

The chain recombines TRBV20-1 with TRBJ1-1; D is unclear. The CDR3 spans 9 residues. V lost 5 bases, J lost 12 bases, and 10 bases lay in between. Germline CDR1 and CDR2: DFQATT and SNEGSKA (reference sequence). CDR3 sequence (DNA): TGCAGTGCTCCCCCCGGGTCTTTCTTT. Its protein product is CSAPPGSFF.

The CDR3 DNA is TGTGCCAGTAGCACACTAGCGGAGTCCGAGAACACCGGGGAGCTGTTTTTT. It codes for CASSTLAESENTGELFF. The V gene is TRBV19, the J gene TRBJ2-2; 8 bases match TRBD2. V lost 6 bases, J lost 1 base, and 10 bases stayed unmatched. This CDR3 comprises 17 residues. Germline lookup yields CDR1 LNHDA and CDR2 SQIVND (reference sequence).

This chain links TRBV9 with TRBJ2-3; possibly TRBD1 for D (5 bases). Germline loops: CDR1 SGDLS, CDR2 YYNGEE. The length of the CDR3 is 15 residues. V lost 0 bases and J 0 bases, leaving 8 bases between the germline ends. CDR3 DNA sequence: TGTGCCAGCAGCGTAGAAACAGGCAGCACAGATACGCAGTATTTT. This encodes CASSVETGSTDTQYF.

This rearrangement joins TRBV7-2 to TRBJ2-5; possibly TRBD2 for D (7 bases). Gene TRBJ2-7 matches the end of the DNA better, so the J call may be wrong. CDR1 is SGHTA, CDR2 FQGNSA, per germline. This CDR3 spans 14 amino acids. The CDR3 sequence is CASSLVGGLSEQYF. The CDR3 nucleotides are TGTGCCAGCAGCTTAGTCGGGGGGCTGAGCGAGCAGTACTTC.

The chain uses TRBV9 and TRBJ2-7; D may be TRBD1 (5 bases). The CDR3 length is 14 residues. Germline CDR1 and CDR2: SGDLS and YYNGEE. V gave up 0 bases and J gave up 7 bases, with 14 bases separating them. The CDR3 DNA reads as TGTGCCAGCAGCGTAGCTAGTACAGGTAATGAGCAGTACTTC. Encoded protein: CASSVASTGNEQYF.

Points on this clone: One end of the junction is discordant with germline, which a read error may explain. The chain couples TRBV7-9 to TRBJ1-4, with D possibly being TRBD1 (5 bases). The germline V gene encodes CDR1 SEHNR and CDR2 FQNEAQ (reference sequence). The CDR3 is 17 residues long. In DNA, the CDR3 is TGTGCCAGCAGCCTAGCCAGGGTTGGAGGGCGAAATGAAAAACTGTTTTTT. Its translation: CASSLARVGGRNEKLFF.

The chain is built from TRBV5-1 and TRBJ2-5, with 9 bases matching TRBD2. Germline V gene data show CDR1 as SGHRS and CDR2 as YFSETQ. The trim removed 0 bases at V and 7 bases at J, leaving 7 bases unmatched. The CDR3 runs to 15 residues. CDR3 sequence reads: CASSLVLAGRRTQYF. The CDR3 DNA reads TGCGCCAGCAGCTTGGTGCTAGCGGGGAGGCGGACCCAGTACTTC.

The CDR3 loop reads CSAGPSTSTNEKLFF. The CDR3 bases are TGCAGCGCCGGTCCCTCAACGTCTACTAATGAAAAACTGTTTTTT. The chain couples TRBV29-1 to TRBJ1-4; D is unclear. Germline values: CDR1 SQVTM, CDR2 ANQGSEA. The CDR3 has 15 residues. Trimming took 7 bases from V and 2 from J, leaving 17 bases between them.

The chain recombines TRBV5-4 with TRBJ2-5; D is undetermined. The J call may not be correct, given that the DNA end is closer to TRBJ2-7. Germline lookup yields CDR1 SGHNT and CDR2 YYREEE (reference sequence). This CDR3 has 11 residues. The CDR3: CASSSTYEQYF. The DNA for the CDR3 is TGTGCCAGCAGCTCAACCTACGAGCAGTACTTC.

A word on this clone: Distinct nucleotide sequences in the sample also encode this CDR3. V usage is TRBV5-1 and J usage is TRBJ2-3; TRBD2 matches 8 bases. Germline CDR1 and CDR2: SGHRS and YFSETQ. There are 15 residues in the CDR3. Trimming took 0 bases from V and 1 from J; bases not matched to a gene: 1. CDR3 protein: CASSLGAGGTDTQYF. CDR3 bases: TGCGCCAGCAGCTTGGGAGCGGGGGGCACAGATACGCAGTATTTT.